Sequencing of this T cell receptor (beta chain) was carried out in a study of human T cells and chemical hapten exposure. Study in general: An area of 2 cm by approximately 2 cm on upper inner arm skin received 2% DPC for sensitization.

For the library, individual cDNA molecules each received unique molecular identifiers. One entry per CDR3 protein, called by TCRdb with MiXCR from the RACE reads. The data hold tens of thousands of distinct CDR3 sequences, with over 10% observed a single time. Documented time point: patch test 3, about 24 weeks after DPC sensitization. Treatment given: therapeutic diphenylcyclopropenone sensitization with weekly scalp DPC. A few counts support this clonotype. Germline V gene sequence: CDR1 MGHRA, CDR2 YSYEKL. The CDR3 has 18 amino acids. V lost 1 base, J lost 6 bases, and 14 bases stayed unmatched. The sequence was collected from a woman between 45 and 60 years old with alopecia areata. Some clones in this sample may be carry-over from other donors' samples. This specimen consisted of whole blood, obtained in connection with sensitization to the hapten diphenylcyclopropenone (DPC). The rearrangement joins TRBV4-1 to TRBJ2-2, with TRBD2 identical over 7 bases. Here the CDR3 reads CASSQAPGREIRAGELFF. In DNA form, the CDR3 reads TGCGCCAGCAGCCAAGCACCGGGGCGGGAGATTAGGGCCGGGGAGCTGTTTTTT.